A selection of T cell receptor beta chains follows, all from one sample in a study of yellow fever vaccine responses in identical twins. TCRdb independently ran MiXCR on the RT-PCR reads; one entry per CDR3 protein. This table has some 11,000 distinct CDR3 sequences, around 77% appearing once. Sequences were derived from T cells from blood (PBMCs), unsorted or a sorted subset (not recorded which), sampled before or after yellow fever vaccination (not recorded which). The receptor source for this set is a woman between 18 and 30 years old who received the yellow fever vaccine. Each CDR3 is given without its conserved first and last residue.

v_gene,len,CDR3aa
TRBV13,10,ASTTGGEKLF
TRBV7-6,15,ASSLFAWGGIGETQY
TRBV29-1,9,SDGPTDTQY
TRBV27,10,ASSFYDNEQF
TRBV12-3/TRBV12-4,12,ASSLGQGNTETF
TRBV7-6,14,ASSRLAGGTYNEQF
TRBV19,11,ASSITALTEAF
TRBV7-9,12,ASSLASFYNEQF
TRBV9,12,ASSVTSSNQPQH
TRBV6-1,12,ASSRTAAGTEAF
TRBV7-6,19,ASSFSMGEGTSGSWSYEQY
TRBV11-1,11,ASSLEFTGELF
TRBV7-6,14,ASSLATGGPNNEQF
TRBV6-2/TRBV6-3,14,ASSYSFVEGGYEQF
TRBV10-3,15,AIGRVIGGQSSYEQY